Following are 3 T cell receptor beta chains from one sample sequenced in a study of spatial heterogeneity in lung cancer. Study conclusions and caveats: Tumors with more nonsynonymous mutations had more expanded intratumoral alpha and beta TCRs.

Time point given: sample taken at primary tumor resection. TCRdb re-derived calls from the 5' RACE reads in MiXCR, one entry per CDR3 protein. The table has 8,000 to 9,500 distinct CDR3 sequences, 2.9% seen once. Their antigens remain unidentified. Sequenced here: lung tumor tissue, sampled at surgery. The receptors come from a male donor with early-stage non-small cell lung cancer.

This clonotype was recorded many times. J is TRBJ1-2 and V is TRBV28; 11 nucleotides line up with TRBD1. CDR1 and CDR2 (germline): MDHEN, SYDVKM. The trim removed 3 bases at V and 8 bases at J, leaving 11 bases unmatched. CDR3 length: 16 amino acids. The CDR3 sequence: CASSFSGTGGSGGYTF. As DNA, the CDR3 is TGTGCCAGCAGTTTCTCCGGGACAGGGGGGAGTGGGGGCTACACCTTC.

This clonotype was counted many times. This chain connects TRBV30 to TRBJ2-3; no clear D gene. V lost 0 bases, J lost 3 bases, and 13 bases lay in between. Germline-derived CDR1 and CDR2 are GTSNPN and SVGIG (reference sequence). The CDR3 consists of 15 residues. The CDR3 DNA follows: TGTGCCTGGAGTGTAGGTGGGGTTTGGACAGATACGCAGTATTTT. It is translated as CAWSVGGVWTDTQYF.

This clonotype was seen repeatedly, ten times or more. The chain carries TRBV7-3 and TRBJ1-6; no definite D call. V was cut by 8 bases and J by 9 bases, with 14 bases left in between. Germline CDR1 SGHTA, CDR2 FQGTGA. CDR3 length: 13 amino acids. DNA for the CDR3: TGTGCCAGCGCGAACGGGAAAAGTTCACCCCTCCACTTT. This encodes CASANGKSSPLHF.